Listed here are 15 T cell receptor beta chains from one sample, sequenced in a study of T-cell memory formation after mild COVID-19. TCRdb re-called the 5' RACE reads with MiXCR, one entry per CDR3 protein. The sample lists 35,000 to 50,000 distinct CDR3 sequences, 8% to 10% seen once, with 10% to 15% in the top ten. The source material was PBMCs or a T cell subset sorted from them (not recorded which). All receptors come from an adult woman who had mild COVID-19 (a few samples of this study predate the infection). Cell type and time point are not known.

This clonotype was seen more than once but under ten times. The chain recombines TRBV4-1 with TRBJ2-1; D tentatively fits TRBD1 or TRBD2 (8 bases each). There are 16 residues in the CDR3. V lost 5 bases and J 9 bases, leaving 23 bases between the germline ends. The germline gives CDR1 MGHRA, CDR2 YSYEKL. CDR3 coding DNA: TGCGCCAGCAGCTCTGACGTAGGTAGCGGGACAGGTGAGCAGTTCTTC. It yields the protein CASSSDVGSGTGEQFF.

V gene TRBV12-3 or TRBV12-4 combines with J gene TRBJ1-4; unclear D gene. V lost 6 bases to trimming and J lost 5 bases, with 10 bases between them. The CDR3 totals 13 residues. The CDR3 DNA sequence: TGTGCCAGCAGCCCGGGGTCCAATGAAAAACTGTTTTTT. Translation gives CASSPGSNEKLFF.

The rearrangement joins TRBV15 to TRBJ2-3, with D possibly TRBD2 on 7 matching bases. The CDR3 is made up of 16 amino acids. Trimming pared 0 bases from V and 4 bases from J, leaving 14 bases between. In germline, CDR1 is LNHNV, CDR2 YYDKDF (reference sequence). CDR3 in DNA: TGTGCCACCAGCAGAGATCGGGGGGCATCGGCAGATACGCAGTATTTT. Protein sequence: CATSRDRGASADTQYF. The variable domain in full, completed from reference TRBV15 and TRBJ2-3, reads DAMVIQNPRYQVTQFGKPVTLSCSQTLNHNVMYWYQQKSSQAPKLLFHYYDKDFNNEADTPDNFQSRRPNTSFCFLDIRSPGLGDTAMYLCATSRDRGASADTQYFGPGTRLTVL.

This clonotype came up a few times. The gene calls are TRBV12-5 and TRBJ1-1; 8 bases align to TRBD1. CDR1 and CDR2 (germline): LGHNT, FRNRAP. This CDR3 spans 18 amino acids. The V and J ends lost 0 bases and 1 base, in that order; junction bases with no gene match: 10. The DNA of the CDR3 is TGTGCTAGTGGTTTGGTACTTGGACAGGGCACCCGGAACACTGAAGCTTTCTTT. Encoded protein: CASGLVLGQGTRNTEAFF.

This clonotype was seen only a few times. The chain combines TRBV4-3 with TRBJ2-7; D is possibly TRBD1 (6 bases). V lost 2 bases and J 4 bases, leaving 9 bases between the germline ends. CDR1 and CDR2 from the germline V gene are LGHNA and YSLEER. The CDR3 runs to 13 residues. DNA of the CDR3: TGCGCCAGCAGCCAACAACAGGGATACGAGCAGTACTTC. It encodes CASSQQQGYEQYF.

This clonotype has just a few counts. The genes are TRBV19 and TRBJ2-6; D not certain. Deletions cut 7 bases from V and 0 bases from J, with 13 bases between. Germline assignment: CDR1 LNHDA and CDR2 SQIVND (reference sequence). This CDR3 has 16 residues. The CDR3 protein is CASTPWGPSGANVLTF. CDR3 bases: TGTGCCAGTACCCCTTGGGGTCCCTCTGGGGCCAACGTCCTGACTTTC.

This clonotype was detected ten times or more. The chain uses TRBV5-1 and TRBJ2-1; D remains unclear. V lost 4 bases and J lost 5, with 10 bases in between. The CDR3 loop spans 13 amino acids. Germline V gene data show CDR1 as SGHRS and CDR2 as YFSETQ. CDR3 sequence (DNA): TGCGCCAGCAGCGGCGGACGGAACAATGAGCAGTTCTTC. Amino acid sequence: CASSGGRNNEQFF.

With regard to this clonotype: One base away lies a much larger clone, so this may be a sequencing read error. A read error is likely, as this CDR3 ends without the conserved phenylalanine or tryptophan. The rearrangement joins TRBV20-1 to TRBJ2-2, with D unclear. Germline V gives CDR1 DFQATT, CDR2 SNEGSKA (reference sequence). The CDR3 extends over 12 amino acids. V lost 6 bases and J 1 base, leaving 6 bases between the germline ends. The CDR3 region has the DNA TGCAGTGCGAGACAGAACACCGGGGAGCTGTTTTCT. Residues: CSARQNTGELFS.

This clonotype was seen a handful of times. This sequence joins TRBV7-6 and TRBJ1-1, with D possibly matching TRBD1 (6 bases). There are 15 residues in the CDR3. Germline CDR1 is SGHVS and CDR2 is FNYEAQ. V was shortened by 6 bases and J by 2 bases, with 16 bases between the two germline ends. The CDR3 DNA follows: TGTGCCAGCAGTAGAACCGGGACACCTAACACTGAAGCTTTCTTT. Its translation: CASSRTGTPNTEAFF.

This clonotype occurred once. The chain uses TRBV4-1 and TRBJ1-1; maybe TRBD1 (5 bases). The germline gives CDR1 MGHRA, CDR2 YSYEKL. Trimming stripped 4 bases from V and 7 bases from J, with 19 bases between. The CDR3 covers 15 residues. CDR3 sequence reads: CASSLGQGGTVEAFF. In DNA form, the CDR3 reads TGCGCCAGCAGCCTAGGGCAGGGCGGGACTGTTGAAGCTTTCTTT.

This chain joins TRBV12-3 or TRBV12-4 and TRBJ2-1, with 7 bases aligning to TRBD1. CDR3 size: 15 residues. Trimming took 3 bases from V and 6 from J; bases not matched to a gene: 8. The CDR3 sequence: CASSFRQGNSNEQFF. CDR3 DNA sequence: TGTGCCAGCAGTTTCAGACAGGGTAATAGCAATGAGCAGTTCTTC.

In its sample, this clonotype was seen a few times. The V gene is TRBV3-1, the J gene TRBJ1-6; D call uncertain. The ends were cut back, 7 bases at V and 10 bases at J, with 14 bases in the middle. The CDR3 contains 13 residues. Germline V gene lookup returns CDR1 LGHDT and CDR2 YNNKEL (reference sequence). CDR3: CASTSRAASPLHF. The CDR3 DNA sequence: TGTGCCAGCACCTCGAGGGCCGCATCACCCCTCCACTTT.

On this clonotype: Germline is not matched at one junction end, which may reflect a read error. The chain recombines TRBV30 with TRBJ2-5; D ambiguous. Germline CDR1 and CDR2: GTSNPN and SVGIG (reference sequence). This CDR3 region has 11 residues. This CDR3 reads CAWSVKETQYF. For the CDR3, the DNA is TGTGCCTGGAGTGTTAAAGAGACACAGTACTTC.

This clonotype was observed many times. The chain joins TRBV4-3 to TRBJ2-1; D gene unclear. CDR1 LGHNA and CDR2 YSLEER come from the germline V gene. V shed 4 bases and J shed 4 bases, with 17 bases lying between them. The CDR3 spans 16 residues. The DNA of the CDR3 is TGCGCCAGCAGCCCCGCCGCAGGCGCTTCGTACAATGAGCAGTTCTTC. This sequence encodes CASSPAAGASYNEQFF.

The chain carries TRBV6-2 or TRBV6-3 and TRBJ2-1; D is unresolved. V was trimmed by 4 bases and J by 9 bases, leaving 19 bases between them. Per the germline V gene, CDR1 is MNHEY and CDR2 is SVGEGT. The CDR3 loop spans 15 amino acids. CDR3 sequence reads: CASSFDPTRMGEQFF. For the CDR3, the DNA is TGTGCCAGCAGTTTCGACCCAACTCGTATGGGTGAGCAGTTCTTC.